This T cell receptor (beta chain) originates from a study of beta chain features in type 1 diabetes. The germline V gene encodes CDR1 SEHNR and CDR2 FQNEAQ (reference sequence). The CDR3 covers 14 residues. Germline trimming cut 5 bases from V and 0 bases from J; bases unmatched to any gene: 4. The whole isolated RNA underwent reverse transcription, so sequencing captured expressed TCRB transcripts. The protocol was immunoSEQ multiplex PCR, while the TCRdb copy is restricted to in-frame clones and leaves out a portion. The sample contains hundreds of thousands of clones, roughly 11% of which appear only once. This clone was recorded a few times.

The sequenced sample consisted of naive CD4+ T cells from blood. V gene TRBV7-9 combines with J gene TRBJ2-7, with 7 bases aligning to TRBD1. This clonotype was obtained from a woman under 30 in good health. The CDR3 DNA is TGTGCCAGCAGCACGGACAGGAACTCCTACGAGCAGTACTTC. Translation gives CASSTDRNSYEQYF.